This T cell receptor (beta chain) emerged from a study of cytomegalovirus exposure and HLA in healthy donors. Overall study context: Earlier, 150 million to 200 million T cells were analyzed, and some 120 million unique TCR beta sequences were found among them. Overall study results and limits: An analysis that came later showed most CMV-associated TCR beta chains appearing HLA-restricted.

Germline lookup yields CDR1 SGHRS and CDR2 YFSETQ. This CDR3 contains 13 residues. Deletions cut 4 bases from V and 10 bases from J, with 17 bases between. Unrecorded immune exposures were likely, despite nominal health at sampling. Regarding this clone: Its antigen is unidentified.

The PCR used 60 Vbeta and 13 Jbeta primers. The data were produced by immunoSEQ multiplex PCR, yet TCRdb's version contains in-frame clones alone and is incomplete. The sample carries 200,000 to 250,000 clones, around three quarters recorded once. This sequence originates from a man aged 35-49 years in good health and CMV-seronegative. The chain combines TRBV5-1 with TRBJ1-2, with D possibly matching TRBD1 (6 bases). The specimen sequenced was PBMCs. This chain's CDR3 is CASSMAGTSDYTF. As DNA, the CDR3 is TGCGCCAGCAGCATGGCCGGGACATCCGACTACACCTTC.